The 22 T cell receptor beta chains below come from one sample, sequenced in a study of shared clonotypes between healthy human individuals. The repertoire was sequenced with immunoSEQ multiplex PCR; TCRdb's copy has only in-frame clones and lacks some. The sample lists some 2,500,000 clones, 85% to 95% occurring once. The sequencing sample was made of naive CD4+ T cells from PBMCs. Subset meaning: CD45RA+ positively selected. The receptors stem from a man younger than 30 in good health. Some clones in this sample may be carry-over from other donors' samples.

The chain links TRBV7-6 to TRBJ2-5; 10 bases are shared with TRBD2. V lost 3 bases to trimming and J lost 2 bases; unmatched junction nucleotides: 12. CDR3 length equals 18 residues. Germline V gene sequence: CDR1 SGHVS, CDR2 FNYEAQ. DNA for the CDR3: TGTGCCAGCAGCTTCAGATTAGCGGGAGGTCGGGAGCAAGAGACCCAGTACTTC. It translates to CASSFRLAGGREQETQYF.

Note on this clone: The same CDR3 also results from other DNA sequences found in this sample. The V call is TRBV5-1, the J call TRBJ2-3; the match to TRBD2 covers 11 bases. Trimming took 2 bases from V and 4 from J; bases not matched to a gene: 3. There are 15 residues in the CDR3. Germline-derived CDR1 and CDR2 are SGHRS and YFSETQ. The CDR3 nucleotides read TGCGCCAGCAGCTTCTTAGCGGGAGGGCCAGATACGCAGTATTTT. Protein: CASSFLAGGPDTQYF.

The V call is TRBV18, the J call TRBJ2-7, with 7 bases aligning to TRBD1. CDR1 KGHSH and CDR2 LQKENI come from the germline V gene. V trimming: 0 bases; J trimming: 4 bases; junction bases outside the gene matches: 6. CDR3 length: 15 residues. The CDR3 DNA follows: TGTGCCAGCTCACCACCAGGACAGGCCATATACGAGCAGTACTTC. Its protein is CASSPPGQAIYEQYF.

The chain combines TRBV9 with TRBJ1-1, with D possibly matching TRBD1 (6 bases). CDR1 is SGDLS and CDR2 is YYNGEE in the germline V gene. The ends were cut back, 4 bases at V and 0 bases at J, with 13 bases in the middle. The CDR3 has 15 residues. This CDR3 reads CASSPQGRMNTEAFF. CDR3 nucleotides: TGTGCCAGCAGCCCTCAGGGGAGGATGAACACTGAAGCTTTCTTT.

The chain combines TRBV30 with TRBJ2-7; TRBD2 matches at 12 bases. The length of the CDR3 is 15 residues. The V segment lost 3 bases and the J segment 3 bases; nucleotides outside the gene matches: 6. Germline V gene data show CDR1 as GTSNPN and CDR2 as SVGIG (reference sequence). The CDR3 nucleotides read TGTGCCTGGAGCCGGGGACTAGCGGGCTTCTACGAGCAGTACTTC. It yields the protein CAWSRGLAGFYEQYF.

J is TRBJ1-2 and V is TRBV7-9, with 8 bases aligning to TRBD1. Per germline, CDR1 SEHNR and CDR2 FQNEAQ (reference sequence). CDR3 length: 14 residues. The V gene end was trimmed by 6 bases and the J gene end by 2 bases; junction bases not matched to a gene: 5. The DNA of the CDR3 is TGTGCCAGCAGTATGGCAGGGGGCAACTATGGCTACACCTTC. This translates into CASSMAGGNYGYTF.

This clone was seen a few times. The chain joins TRBV11-2 to TRBJ1-2; D unresolved. The CDR3 consists of 13 residues. Trimming removed 8 bases at V and 6 bases at J, with 16 bases between. Per the germline V gene, CDR1 is SGHAT and CDR2 is FQNNGV. This CDR3 reads CASARSGLDGYTF. Here the CDR3 DNA reads TGTGCCAGCGCTCGGTCGGGGTTAGATGGCTACACCTTC.

The rearrangement links TRBV7-2 to TRBJ1-4; maybe TRBD1 (5 bases). This CDR3 contains 16 residues. V lost 5 bases to trimming and J lost 7 bases, with 20 bases between them. Germline values: CDR1 SGHTA, CDR2 FQGNSA. The CDR3 here is CASSMLGGGGSEKLFF. The DNA of the CDR3 is TGTGCCAGCAGCATGTTGGGGGGAGGCGGTAGTGAAAAACTGTTTTTT. The whole variable domain, remainder taken from reference TRBV7-2 and TRBJ1-4, is GAGVSQSPSNKVTEKGKDVELRCDPISGHTALYWYRQSLGQGLEFLIYFQGNSAPDKSGLPSDRFSAERTGGSVSTLTIQRTQQEDSAVYLCASSMLGGGGSEKLFFGSGTQLSVL.

The chain links TRBV5-4 to TRBJ2-1, with 12 positions matching TRBD2. CDR3 size: 17 residues. Trimming took 3 bases from V and 2 from J; bases not matched to a gene: 6. Looked up from germline, CDR1 is SGHNT and CDR2 is YYREEE (reference sequence). CDR3 protein: CASSSPSGRAAYNEQFF. For the CDR3, the DNA is TGTGCCAGCAGCTCCCCTAGCGGGAGGGCCGCCTACAATGAGCAGTTCTTC.

The chain recombines TRBV6-5 with TRBJ1-5; a weak D match, TRBD1 (6 bases). Germline V gives CDR1 MNHEY, CDR2 SVGAGI. V lost 6 bases, J lost 5 bases, and 17 bases lay in between. The CDR3 is 15 residues long. CDR3 amino acids: CASRGGGGGYQPQHF. In DNA form, the CDR3 reads TGTGCCAGCAGGGGAGGAGGAGGGGGTTATCAGCCCCAGCATTTT.

The chain recombines TRBV7-2 with TRBJ2-1; D perhaps matches TRBD2 (5 bases). V was trimmed by 5 bases and J by 9 bases, leaving 14 bases between them. Germline V CDR1 and CDR2: SGHTA, FQGNSA. The CDR3 is 13 amino acids. In DNA form, the CDR3 reads TGTGCCAGCAGCCAAGAGGGCGGCGCTGAGCAGTTCTTC. As protein: CASSQEGGAEQFF.

The chain couples TRBV28 to TRBJ1-2; 9 nucleotides match TRBD1. The J segment lost 4 bases and the V segment lost 6 bases, leaving 9 bases of the junction unmatched. Germline V gives CDR1 MDHEN, CDR2 SYDVKM. The CDR3 runs 15 residues. The CDR3: CASSLNRGRGYGYTF. CDR3 nucleotides: TGTGCCAGCAGCCTAAACAGGGGGCGGGGCTATGGCTACACCTTC.

The chain carries TRBV5-1 and TRBJ2-5; 11 bases match TRBD2. Germline V gives CDR1 SGHRS, CDR2 YFSETQ. V lost 1 base to trimming and J lost 2 bases; unmatched junction nucleotides: 7. There are 17 residues in the CDR3. The CDR3: CASSLRLAGGFQETQYF. The CDR3, as DNA: TGCGCCAGCAGCTTGCGCCTAGCGGGAGGTTTTCAAGAGACCCAGTACTTC.

The V gene is TRBV7-6, the J gene TRBJ1-3; no firm D call. Trimming left V 1 base short and J 4 bases short, with 8 bases between. The germline V gene has CDR1 SGHVS and CDR2 FNYEAQ. This CDR3 spans 14 amino acids. The CDR3 loop is CASSLVGPGNTIYF. The DNA of the CDR3 is TGTGCCAGCAGCTTAGTGGGCCCCGGAAACACCATATATTTT.

J is TRBJ1-1 and V is TRBV6-6; a possible D gene is TRBD1 (5 bases). Germline CDR1 reads MNHNY; CDR2 reads SVGAGI (reference sequence). The CDR3 covers 14 residues. V gave up 7 bases and J gave up 5 bases, with 17 bases separating them. CDR3 region: CASIPARDGTEAFF. The DNA of the CDR3 is TGTGCCAGCATCCCCGCCCGGGACGGGACTGAAGCTTTCTTT.

The rearrangement links TRBV6-5 to TRBJ1-1; unclear D gene. The germline V gene encodes CDR1 MNHEY and CDR2 SVGAGI. This CDR3 has 16 residues. Trimming took 2 bases from V and 1 from J, leaving 14 bases between them. DNA for the CDR3: TGTGCCAGCAGTTACCGAAGGAAGCTCGGGAACACTGAAGCTTTCTTT. This sequence encodes CASSYRRKLGNTEAFF.

The V call is TRBV6-6, the J call TRBJ2-3; no clear D. The CDR3 runs to 13 residues. Deletions cut 0 bases from V and 10 bases from J, with 11 bases between. The V gene's germline CDR1 is MNHNY and CDR2 SVGAGI (reference sequence). CDR3 sequence: CASSYSRTEAQYF. The CDR3 bases are TGTGCCAGCAGTTACTCAAGGACCGAGGCGCAGTATTTT.

The rearrangement joins TRBV29-1 to TRBJ2-1; TRBD2 matches 12 bases. The CDR3 sequence is 14 residues long. Germline V lookup: CDR1 SQVTM, CDR2 ANQGSEA. The junction had 7 bases not matched to a gene; V was cut back by 4 bases and J by 9 bases. CDR3 in amino acids: CSVGPLLAGGEQFF. For the CDR3, the DNA is TGCAGCGTTGGACCTTTACTAGCGGGAGGTGAGCAGTTCTTC.

This clone was counted between two and nine times. This chain connects TRBV30 to TRBJ2-7, with 10 bases aligning to TRBD1. Germline lookup yields CDR1 GTSNPN and CDR2 SVGIG (reference sequence). With V trimmed by 0 bases and J by 2 bases, 7 bases remained unmatched. This CDR3 is 16 amino acids long. CDR3 protein: CAWSVLDRGAPYEQYF. The CDR3 coding sequence is TGTGCCTGGAGTGTACTGGACAGGGGGGCTCCCTACGAGCAGTACTTC.

The chain combines TRBV5-1 with TRBJ1-3; possible D gene TRBD1, 5 bases. Per germline, CDR1 SGHRS and CDR2 YFSETQ. The CDR3 consists of 14 residues. V was clipped by 6 bases and J by 8 bases, with 18 bases between them. The CDR3 DNA reads as TGCGCCAGCACGACGGACAAATACACGGACACCATATATTTT. Translated, it gives CASTTDKYTDTIYF.

CDR3 sequence: CASSPGTGASYQETQYF. The CDR3 bases are TGTGCCAGCAGTCCCGGGACAGGGGCCTCGTACCAAGAGACCCAGTACTTC. The chain joins TRBV25-1 to TRBJ2-5; 10 bases line up with TRBD1. Looked up from germline, CDR1 is MGHDK and CDR2 is SYGVNS. Trimming at V came to 5 bases and at J to 0 bases, leaving 9 bases not matched to a gene. CDR3 length equals 17 residues.

The rearrangement links TRBV19 to TRBJ2-7, with D tentatively TRBD1 (6 bases). Germline CDR1 is LNHDA and CDR2 is SQIVND (reference sequence). The CDR3 consists of 16 residues. Trimming left V 3 bases short and J 1 base short, with 16 bases between. The CDR3 DNA sequence: TGTGCCAGTAGTATTAGGGGTCAGGGGAGTTCCTACGAGCAGTACTTC. Its translation is CASSIRGQGSSYEQYF.